This T cell receptor (beta chain) was captured by sequencing in a study of shared clonotypes between healthy human individuals. Study overall: The people who gave samples were two women and three men aged 18 to 49. General observations from the study: Sharing across four donors was highest in naive CD4 (around 5%) and lowest in memory CD8 (approximately 0.4%).

CD8 cells classed as naive were CD45RO-negative and positively selected for CCR7, excluding terminally differentiated effector memory CD45RA+ cells. Adult Caucasians living in Nashville, Tennessee made up all of the donors. V was trimmed by 1 base and J by 5 bases, leaving 11 bases between them. The CDR3 spans 14 residues. Germline CDR1 and CDR2: SGHRS and YFSETQ. Replicate PCRs for sorted subsets used around 190 ng DNA; this equaled 33,000 or so T cell genomes. Produced via immunoSEQ multiplex PCR; TCRdb's table is partial and in-frame only. The table shows approximately 810,000 clones, with roughly 92% occurring only once. Remarks on this clone: The antigen is not known.

The chain employs TRBV5-1 and TRBJ2-3, with D perhaps given as TRBD1 or TRBD2 (6 bases each). The sample comprised naive CD8+ T cells sorted from blood. The clonotype originates from a man aged 30-40 years in good health. Here the CDR3 DNA reads TGCGCCAGCAGCTTGAGGGGGGAGATAGATACGCAGTATTTT. This gives the protein CASSLRGEIDTQYF.